This T cell receptor (beta chain) was captured by sequencing in a study of blood T cell repertoires in COVID-19. The CDR3 runs to 14 residues. Germline lookup yields CDR1 LGHDT and CDR2 YNNKEL (reference sequence). V shed 1 base and J shed 0 bases, with 7 bases lying between them. Assay used: immunoSEQ multiplex PCR; TCRdb lists only in-frame clones, some missing. The table records roughly 100,000 clones, around 81% of them present only once. The rearrangement links TRBV3-1 (or the pseudogene TRBV3-2) to TRBJ2-7, with a weak D call TRBD1 (5 bases). This receptor was taken from an older man with acute or convalescent COVID-19. Sequenced input: peripheral blood. In DNA, the CDR3 is TGTGCCAGCAGCCAAGGGACATCCTCCTACGAGCAGTACTTC. Protein: CASSQGTSSYEQYF.